What follows is one TCR beta chain and its context. There is no known antigen for this receptor. The record has no base qualities; no much larger clone is one base away. This sample is drawn from a study of cytotoxic CD8 clonotypes in ibrutinib-treated CLL (dated by TCRdb to the early 2020s). General notes on the study: The cohort was composed of more than ten relapsed/refractory and 15 treatment-naive patients; IGHV unmutated status was identified in some 17 patients. Responses were partial in around 25 patients and complete in 2; after median approximately 66 months follow-up, roughly 14 stayed in remission and approximately 12 progressed. Samples at response were collected after a median of about 13 months of treatment, with a range of 6 to 36 months. On average, each sample yielded 255,043 productive templates and roughly 95,000 productive rearrangements. Of the roughly 79 people in the trial, 25 to 30 had longitudinal samples available. Cryopreserved peripheral blood mononuclear cells were collected before treatment, at response, and at either disease progression or sustained remission. Every sample from remission and from progressive disease was obtained while the patients were still on ibrutinib. Broad study findings and their caveats: Baseline clonality exceeded that of age-matched healthy donors and correlated strongly with circulating CD8+ T-cell counts. Clonality increased at ibrutinib response, stayed stable in sustained remission, and fell back toward baseline at progression. Sampling times were not matched between sustained-remission and progressing patients, and lymph node repertoires were not studied. Public clonotypes were rare and either contracted or stayed stable during treatment, and the rise in clonality at ibrutinib response reflected the expansion of private clonotypes.

Its CDR3 holds 12 amino acids, cysteine through phenylalanine. CDR3 DNA only is kept here, 36 bases in frame from base 1. V and J are truncated by 7 bases and 2 bases respectively, leaving an intervening sequence of 12 bases. The germline V gene sets CDR1 to SQVTM and CDR2 to ANQGSEA. What the time point label conveys for this sample: progressive disease on ibrutinib. Roughly 1.9 micrograms of genomic DNA were extracted from cryopreserved PBMCs for TCR beta library preparation. Longitudinal blood samples from CLL patients receiving ibrutinib monotherapy were subjected to high-throughput TCR beta sequencing. The patients were enrolled in a single-center, open-label phase 2 trial of ibrutinib monotherapy. On a MiSeq, deep resolution sequencing aimed for a depth between 1 in 1 million and 1 in 200,000 T cells, with each clonotype covered approximately 10x on average. The immunoSEQ hsTCRB Kit was used to generate the TCR beta libraries. The study's own analysis went as follows. The data were analyzed with ImmunoSEQ Analyzer and ImmunoSEQ Data Assistant, and V, D and J gene assignments followed IMGT definitions. Clonality was computed as one minus normalized Shannon entropy of productive rearrangement frequencies, ranging from 0 to 1. Only overrepresented clonotypes making up at least 0.05% of each patient's repertoire were included in the public clonotype analysis. Repertoires from some 14 age-matched healthy donors in immuneACCESS were used as clonality controls. TCRdb re-hosts the immuneACCESS table, in-frame sequences only. Its copies lack some clones; in the studies checked, an unresolved V gene accounts for under half of them, and the cause for the rest is not known. From that table come the V and J calls and clone size; the DNA was used to work out D and trimming. Present in this sample are under 300,000 clones, around 76% of which were seen just once. The top ten constitute 5.6% of the sample.

The sequences come from PBMCs, collected at disease progression, from a patient treated with ibrutinib. The receptor's source is a human donor with chronic lymphocytic leukemia. The chain is made from TRBV29-1 and TRBJ2-7; the D segment might be TRBD1 or TRBD2, since each matches 5 bases. The sequenced DNA is TGCAGCGCTCGGGACGGAGCCTACGAGCAGTACTTC. Its protein reads: CSARDGAYEQYF.